The entry below gives a single TCR beta chain sequence along with its context. Approximately 40,000 genome equivalents of blood DNA were amplified for TRB. These data come from a study of T cell clusters in autoimmune cytopenias. Germline-derived CDR1 and CDR2 are SGHNT and YYREEE (reference sequence). This CDR3 region has 16 residues. One tube held mixed TRB-A and TRB-B primer pools for touch-down PCR. TCRdb reworked the multiplex PCR reads into one entry per CDR3 protein, no DNA. The table lists about 5,500 distinct CDR3 sequences, with approximately 7.5% in the top ten. These data were also filed under a second study, of T cell repertoires in aging, cancer and after chemotherapy. That report adds: Roughly 8.8 million TCR reads made up the full dataset.

This chain links TRBV5-4 with TRBJ2-3; TCRdb's D call of TRBD1 is untestable without DNA. The source of this sequence is a human donor in good health. Sequencing used peripheral blood. The CDR3 sequence is CASSFPLDTDTDTQYF.